The 20 T cell receptor beta chains presented below share a single source sample, sequenced in a study of identical twins. Using its own MiXCR run on the 5' RACE reads, TCRdb lists one record per CDR3 protein. This table holds 250,000 or so distinct CDR3 sequences, approximately 8.3% found once. These data are also associated with another study on yellow fever vaccine responses in identical twins.

The sequencing sample was made of CD8+ T cells sorted from blood. The receptors come from a woman aged 18-29 years in good health.

The chain employs TRBV29-1 and TRBJ2-7; D ambiguous. Germline V CDR1 and CDR2: SQVTM, ANQGSEA. V lost 4 bases, J lost 0 bases, and 13 bases lay in between. The CDR3 spans 14 residues. DNA for the CDR3: TGCAGCGTTGCGGCTGGGCTGAGCTCCTACGAGCAGTACTTC. Residues: CSVAAGLSSYEQYF.

This clonotype was found many times. The chain uses TRBV7-9 and TRBJ2-7; the D is unclear. Trimming removed 3 bases from V and 1 base from J, with 7 bases in between. Germline loops: CDR1 SEHNR, CDR2 FQNEAQ (reference sequence). This CDR3 contains 13 residues. CDR3 in amino acids: CASSLQESYEQYF. The CDR3 region has the DNA TGTGCCAGCAGCTTGCAGGAATCCTACGAGCAGTACTTC.

This rearrangement joins TRBV3-1 to TRBJ1-4, with 10 bases matching TRBD1. The germline V gene encodes CDR1 LGHDT and CDR2 YNNKEL (reference sequence). The trim removed 4 bases at V and 5 bases at J, leaving 7 bases unmatched. The CDR3 length is 16 residues. The CDR3 DNA is TGTGCCAGCAGCCGAGTGGACAGGGGGGAAAATGAAAAACTGTTTTTT. Its translation: CASSRVDRGENEKLFF.

This clonotype has only a few counts. This chain joins TRBV12-3 or TRBV12-4 and TRBJ2-2; the D is unclear. The CDR3 is 14 amino acids. Trimming took 5 bases from V and 2 from J, leaving 9 bases between them. CDR3 loop: CASSPPQNTGELFF. As DNA, the CDR3 is TGTGCCAGCAGTCCACCTCAAAACACCGGGGAGCTGTTTTTT.

Ten or more counts support this clonotype. The rearrangement joins TRBV6-1 to TRBJ2-4, with unresolved D. Trimming pared 6 bases from V and 8 bases from J, leaving 17 bases between. This CDR3 spans 14 amino acids. CDR1 and CDR2 (germline): MNHNS, SASEGT. CDR3 amino acids: CASSLDGPEDIQYF. As DNA, the CDR3 is TGTGCCAGCAGCCTCGACGGACCCGAAGACATTCAGTACTTC.

This clonotype was counted a few times. J is TRBJ2-3 and V is TRBV3-1; D possibly corresponds to TRBD2 (5 bases). CDR3 length equals 17 residues. Germline V gene lookup returns CDR1 LGHDT and CDR2 YNNKEL (reference sequence). V lost 3 bases and J lost 0, with 16 bases in between. Here the CDR3 reads CASSQAHKRLSTDTQYF. The CDR3 DNA is TGTGCCAGCAGCCAGGCGCACAAGCGGCTGAGCACAGATACGCAGTATTTT.

This clonotype was observed a handful of times. V usage is TRBV20-1 and J usage is TRBJ2-1; weak D call: TRBD2 (5 bases). The CDR3 contains 13 residues. V lost 4 bases to trimming and J lost 4 bases, with 11 bases between them. Germline assignment: CDR1 DFQATT and CDR2 SNEGSKA (reference sequence). This CDR3 is CSATLLGYNEQFF. DNA of the CDR3: TGCAGTGCTACCTTACTAGGGTACAATGAGCAGTTCTTC.

This clonotype was seen only a few times. The chain recombines TRBV5-1 with TRBJ1-6; D is unresolved. Trimming pared 4 bases from V and 11 bases from J, leaving 10 bases between. Germline V gene data show CDR1 as SGHRS and CDR2 as YFSETQ. This CDR3 comprises 12 residues. CDR3 amino acids: CASSTGPAPLHF. The CDR3 coding sequence is TGCGCCAGCAGCACGGGCCCGGCACCCCTCCACTTT.

The rearrangement links TRBV20-1 to TRBJ2-1, with 11 bases identical to TRBD2. Per the germline V gene, CDR1 is DFQATT and CDR2 is SNEGSKA (reference sequence). CDR3 size: 14 residues. The trim removed 5 bases at V and 4 bases at J, leaving 4 bases unmatched. The CDR3 sequence: CSAPLAGEYNEQFF. The CDR3 region has the DNA TGCAGTGCTCCACTAGCGGGAGAGTACAATGAGCAGTTCTTC.

The sample holds a few counts of this clonotype. The V call is TRBV12-3 or TRBV12-4, the J call TRBJ1-4; tentative D call: TRBD1 (5 bases). CDR3 length: 14 amino acids. V lost 1 base and J 8 bases, leaving 11 bases between the germline ends. CDR3 coding DNA: TGTGCCAGCAGTTTAGTTTCCAGGGAGGAAAAACTGTTTTTT. Residues: CASSLVSREEKLFF.

This clonotype was recorded a few times. The genes are TRBV4-1 and TRBJ2-1; D gene ambiguous. The CDR3 is 14 amino acids. Looked up from germline, CDR1 is MGHRA and CDR2 is YSYEKL. V lost 5 bases and J lost 5, with 13 bases in between. This CDR3 reads CASSKGYRHNEQFF. The CDR3 coding sequence is TGCGCCAGCAGCAAGGGATACAGACACAATGAGCAGTTCTTC.

This clonotype turned up a few times. The chain combines TRBV14 with TRBJ1-2; 7 bases are shared with TRBD1. Looked up from germline, CDR1 is SGHDN and CDR2 is FVKESK. The CDR3 is 17 amino acids. With V trimmed by 4 bases and J by 3 bases, 14 bases remained unmatched. CDR3 nucleotides: TGTGCCAGCAGCCGCGACCCCCCAGGGGGGTCTGACTATGGCTACACCTTC. Amino acid sequence: CASSRDPPGGSDYGYTF. Combining the CDR3 with reference TRBV14 and TRBJ1-2 gives the whole variable domain EAGVTQFPSHSVIEKGQTVTLRCDPISGHDNLYWYRRVMGKEIKFLLHFVKESKQDESGMPNNRFLAERTGGTYSTLKVQPAELEDSGVYFCASSRDPPGGSDYGYTFGSGTRLTVV.

This clonotype has at least ten counts. The gene calls are TRBV28 and TRBJ1-3, with D unclear. Germline-derived CDR1 and CDR2 are MDHEN and SYDVKM. This CDR3 is 15 amino acids long. The germline V and J ends were trimmed by 5 bases and 2 bases, with 13 bases remaining between them. The CDR3 nucleotides are TGTGCCAGCAGTCCCCGACTGTCGCCTGGAAACACCATATATTTT. Protein: CASSPRLSPGNTIYF.

The J gene is TRBJ1-2, the V gene TRBV5-1; D is perhaps TRBD1 (5 bases). The CDR3 loop spans 15 amino acids. Germline CDR1 reads SGHRS; CDR2 reads YFSETQ. V was shortened by 3 bases and J by 0 bases, with 12 bases between the two germline ends. For the CDR3, the DNA is TGCGCCAGCAGCTCATCGGGGGGAGCTAACTATGGCTACACCTTC. Translating gives CASSSSGGANYGYTF.

This clonotype was seen at least ten times. V usage is TRBV29-1 and J usage is TRBJ2-1; tentative D call: TRBD1 (6 bases). Germline CDR1 SQVTM, CDR2 ANQGSEA. The V end lost 7 bases, the J end lost 4 bases, and 26 bases lay between the germline ends. This CDR3 has 17 residues. CDR3 in DNA: TGCAGCGGTGAGGGGGTTTTAGACCCTACTATATACAATGAGCAGTTCTTC. It encodes CSGEGVLDPTIYNEQFF.

There are many counts of this clonotype. This chain connects TRBV29-1 to TRBJ2-1; 11 bases are shared with TRBD1. The V segment lost 7 bases and the J segment 5 bases; nucleotides outside the gene matches: 7. Germline V CDR1 and CDR2: SQVTM, ANQGSEA. The CDR3 is made up of 14 amino acids. The chain's CDR3 is CSASDRGQDNEQFF. Here the CDR3 DNA reads TGCAGCGCCTCGGACAGGGGGCAGGACAATGAGCAGTTCTTC.

The DNA for the CDR3 is TGTGCCAGCAGCTTATCGTGGGGGGGCGGCGAGCAGTACTTC. Translation: CASSLSWGGGEQYF. The rearrangement links TRBV7-2 to TRBJ2-7, with a weak D call TRBD2 (7 bases). With 2 bases removed from V and 6 bases from J, the gap between germline ends came to 14 bases. The CDR3 totals 14 residues. CDR1 is SGHTA, CDR2 FQGNSA, per germline.

Many counts were recorded for this clonotype. The V gene is TRBV29-1, the J gene TRBJ2-7; 7 nucleotides line up with TRBD2. The CDR3 is 15 amino acids. The V segment lost 1 base and the J segment 4 bases; nucleotides outside the gene matches: 10. Germline-derived CDR1 and CDR2 are SQVTM and ANQGSEA. The CDR3 bases are TGCAGCGTTGAAGGGGGGGACTACGGAGCGTACGAGCAGTACTTC. It encodes CSVEGGDYGAYEQYF.

This clonotype was detected many times. The CDR3 nucleotides are TGTGCCAGCAGCTTAGGCCTAAGAGGGAACAATCAGCCCCAGCATTTT. It codes for CASSLGLRGNNQPQHF. The chain combines TRBV13 with TRBJ1-5; the D is unclear. The germline V and J ends were trimmed by 0 bases and 3 bases, with 12 bases remaining between them. Germline V gene data show CDR1 as PRHDT and CDR2 as FYEKMQ (reference sequence). This CDR3 contains 16 residues.

This clonotype has a count of ten or more. V and J are TRBV12-3 or TRBV12-4 and TRBJ2-7; D gene ambiguous. The CDR3 spans 12 residues. V dropped 8 bases and J dropped 0 bases, with 8 bases sitting between them. The CDR3 region is CASCVDSYEQYF. Written as DNA, the CDR3 is TGTGCCAGCTGTGTGGACTCCTACGAGCAGTACTTC.